These 21 T cell receptor beta chains originate from one sample sequenced in a study of beta chain features in type 1 diabetes. The sequenced template was cDNA made from the entire isolated RNA. The table came from immunoSEQ multiplex PCR; TCRdb's copy has only in-frame clones and leaves some out. The table lists about 350,000 clones, roughly a fifth of them singletons, with approximately 0.043% in the top ten. The sample was naive CD4+ T cells from blood. These receptors came from a young woman in good health.

The chain carries TRBV30 and TRBJ2-5; D is unresolved. Germline V gene lookup returns CDR1 GTSNPN and CDR2 SVGIG (reference sequence). CDR3 length equals 14 residues. V lost 0 bases, J lost 6 bases, and 14 bases lay in between. The DNA for the CDR3 is TGTGCCTGGAGTGTACTAACCGCCCGGAAGACCCAGTACTTC. This sequence encodes CAWSVLTARKTQYF.

This clone was counted between two and nine times. This chain uses TRBV29-1 with TRBJ2-5, with a weak D call TRBD1 (6 bases). The CDR3 contains 12 residues. With 1 base removed from V and 3 bases from J, the gap between germline ends came to 6 bases. The V gene's germline CDR1 is SQVTM and CDR2 ANQGSEA. CDR3 in DNA: TGCAGCGTTGAAGGGACAGAAGAGACCCAGTACTTC. It specifies CSVEGTEETQYF. Together with reference TRBV29-1 and TRBJ2-5, the CDR3 gives the full variable domain: SAVISQKPSRDICQRGTSLTIQCQVDSQVTMMFWYRQQPGQSLTLIATANQGSEATYESGFVIDKFPISRPNLTFSTLTVSNMSPEDSSIYLCSVEGTEETQYFGPGTRLLVL.

V is TRBV29-1 and J is TRBJ2-5, with TRBD2 matching 7 bases. The germline V gene encodes CDR1 SQVTM and CDR2 ANQGSEA. Unmatched junction bases numbered 9, after V lost 6 bases and J lost 11 bases. The CDR3 is 11 amino acids. The CDR3 protein is CSVALAYEQYF. For the CDR3, the DNA is TGCAGCGTCGCACTAGCGTATGAGCAGTACTTC.

For the CDR3, the DNA is TGTGCCTCACAGGGGATCTCTGGGGCCAACGTCCTGACTTTC. Translation gives CASQGISGANVLTF. V is TRBV4-2 and J is TRBJ2-6; 7 bases match TRBD1. Germline assignment: CDR1 LGHNA and CDR2 YNFKEQ. The V gene end was trimmed by 11 bases and the J gene end by 0 bases; junction bases not matched to a gene: 4. The CDR3 runs to 14 residues.

A few counts support this clone. The chain carries TRBV19 and TRBJ2-1, with 14 bases lining up with TRBD2. The junction had 3 bases not matched to a gene; V was cut back by 3 bases and J by 5 bases. Germline V gene sequence: CDR1 LNHDA, CDR2 SQIVND (reference sequence). The CDR3 is 16 amino acids. The chain's CDR3 is CASSIRTSGGHNEQFF. CDR3 in DNA: TGTGCCAGTAGTATTCGGACTAGCGGGGGGCACAATGAGCAGTTCTTC.

The chain carries TRBV5-1 and TRBJ2-5, with 7 positions matching TRBD1. Trimming at V came to 9 bases and at J to 3 bases, leaving 14 bases not matched to a gene. The CDR3 contains 15 residues. The germline gives CDR1 SGHRS, CDR2 YFSETQ. CDR3 nucleotide sequence: TGCGCCACTGCAGGGACAGCGGCACAGAAAGAGACCCAGTACTTC. Its protein product is CATAGTAAQKETQYF. The full variable domain, completed using reference TRBV5-1 and TRBJ2-5, is KAGVTQTPRYLIKTRGQQVTLSCSPISGHRSVSWYQQTPGQGLQFLFEYFSETQRNKGNFPGRFSGRQFSNSRSEMNVSTLELGDSALYLCATAGTAAQKETQYFGPGTRLLVL.

This clone was seen a handful of times. CDR3 bases: TGTGCCAGCTCACCTACGGGCGGGGCCTCCTACGAGCAGTACTTC. It specifies CASSPTGGASYEQYF. V gene TRBV18 combines with J gene TRBJ2-7; a possible D gene is TRBD2 (6 bases). Per germline, CDR1 KGHSH and CDR2 LQKENI. Between the trimmed V and J ends, which lost 3 bases and 0 bases, there was a span of 12 bases. The CDR3 is made up of 15 amino acids.

The chain carries TRBV4-1 and TRBJ2-3; 9 bases align to TRBD2. The CDR3 totals 18 residues. Germline-derived CDR1 and CDR2 are MGHRA and YSYEKL. V lost 6 bases and J lost 0; bases outside the gene matches: 13. The CDR3 coding sequence is TGCGCCAGCAGTTTGTTACTGAGAGCGGGGGGTAGCACAGATACGCAGTATTTT. Protein: CASSLLLRAGGSTDTQYF.

The V and J genes are TRBV5-4 and TRBJ2-5, with D unclear. Trimming cost V 1 base and J 5 bases, with 12 bases left between them. The CDR3 loop spans 14 amino acids. Per germline, CDR1 SGHNT and CDR2 YYREEE (reference sequence). The CDR3 coding sequence is TGTGCCAGCAGCTTGTCGCTAGAGGCGGAGACCCAGTACTTC. This translates into CASSLSLEAETQYF. Looking up the rest from reference TRBV5-4 and TRBJ2-5 gives the full variable domain: ETGVTQSPTHLIKTRGQQVTLRCSSQSGHNTVSWYQQALGQGPQFIFQYYREEENGRGNFPPRFSGLQFPNYSSELNVNALELDDSALYLCASSLSLEAETQYFGPGTRLLVL.

The chain combines TRBV6-4 with TRBJ2-3, with D perhaps TRBD1 (5 bases). The CDR3 covers 13 residues. Looked up from germline, CDR1 is MRHNA and CDR2 is SNTAGT. V dropped 6 bases and J dropped 15 bases, with 22 bases sitting between them. Here the CDR3 DNA reads TGTGCCAGCAGCGTCGAGGCCGGCCAAGGGGAATATTTT. Its protein is CASSVEAGQGEYF.

This clone was detected only a few times. At one of its ends the junction is not consistent with the germline gene, which may arise from a read error. V usage is TRBV7-7 and J usage is TRBJ2-5, with 9 bases fitting TRBD1. The CDR3 spans 14 residues. Germline CDR1 and CDR2: SSHAT and FNYEAQ (reference sequence). CDR3 region: CASSPQGAAETQYF. Written as DNA, the CDR3 is TGTGCTAGCAGCCCACAGGGGGCGGCGGAGACCCAGTACTTC.

This clone turned up a few times. The rearrangement joins TRBV5-1 to TRBJ1-2; 8 positions match TRBD1. The CDR3 totals 15 residues. Germline V gives CDR1 SGHRS, CDR2 YFSETQ. Losses at the gene ends were 3 bases for V and 5 bases for J; bases not matched to a gene: 9. CDR3 DNA: TGCGCCAGCAGCTCTGGACAGGGTCGTAGGTATGGCTACACCTTC. It encodes CASSSGQGRRYGYTF.

The rearrangement links TRBV2 to TRBJ1-6; 8 bases line up with TRBD1. This CDR3 comprises 15 residues. In germline, CDR1 is SNHLY, CDR2 FYNNEI. V trimming: 5 bases; J trimming: 7 bases; junction bases outside the gene matches: 7. The DNA for the CDR3 is TGTGCCAGCAGTTATGACAGGGGTCAGAATTCACCCCTCCACTTT. Translating gives CASSYDRGQNSPLHF. Complete variable domain (other parts from reference TRBV2 and TRBJ1-6): EPEVTQTPSHQVTQMGQEVILRCVPISNHLYFYWYRQILGQKVEFLVSFYNNEISEKSEIFDDQFSVERPDGSNFTLKIRSTKLEDSAMYFCASSYDRGQNSPLHFGNGTRLTVT.

This rearrangement joins TRBV11-2 to TRBJ2-5, with D possibly being TRBD2 (6 bases). The CDR3 is 13 amino acids. V was trimmed by 1 base and J by 5 bases, leaving 8 bases between them. Germline CDR1 reads SGHAT; CDR2 reads FQNNGV. The CDR3 region is CASSLVRGETQYF. The CDR3 region has the DNA TGTGCCAGCAGCTTAGTCCGGGGGGAGACCCAGTACTTC. Full variable domain (outside the CDR3, taken from reference TRBV11-2 and TRBJ2-5): EAGVAQSPRYKIIEKRQSVAFWCNPISGHATLYWYQQILGQGPKLLIQFQNNGVVDDSQLPKDRFSAERLKGVDSTLKIQPAKLEDSAVYLCASSLVRGETQYFGPGTRLLVL.

The chain couples TRBV4-1 to TRBJ2-3, with D possibly matching TRBD2 (5 bases). Germline V gene data show CDR1 as MGHRA and CDR2 as YSYEKL. This CDR3 has 12 residues. The ends were cut back, 4 bases at V and 3 bases at J, with 5 bases in the middle. CDR3: CASSRGTDTQYF. CDR3 DNA sequence: TGCGCCAGCAGCCGCGGGACAGATACGCAGTATTTT.

This clone appeared a few times. The gene calls are TRBV30 and TRBJ2-2; TRBD2 might be the D (6 bases). V lost 2 bases, J lost 3 bases, and 7 bases lay in between. The CDR3 is made up of 13 amino acids. Germline-derived CDR1 and CDR2 are GTSNPN and SVGIG (reference sequence). The CDR3 DNA sequence: TGTGCCTGGAGTCGGGACTACACCGGGGAGCTGTTTTTT. It encodes CAWSRDYTGELFF. Using reference TRBV30 and TRBJ2-2 for the parts outside the CDR3, the full variable domain is SQTIHQWPATLVQPVGSPLSLECTVEGTSNPNLYWYRQAAGRGLQLLFYSVGIGQISSEVPQNLSASRPQDRQFILSSKKLLLSDSGFYLCAWSRDYTGELFFGEGSRLTVL.

The chain recombines TRBV9 with TRBJ1-4; perhaps TRBD1 as D (5 bases). V was pared by 0 bases and J by 15 bases, with 24 bases between. The CDR3 sequence is 16 residues long. CDR1 and CDR2 from the germline V gene are SGDLS and YYNGEE. For the CDR3, the DNA is TGTGCCAGCAGCGTAGGGGGTGGGCAGGGAAGTGATCGTATGTTTTTT. It specifies CASSVGGGQGSDRMFF.

The chain carries TRBV4-1 and TRBJ1-4; 7 bases align to TRBD1. With 0 bases clipped from V and 14 bases from J, the junction kept 12 bases outside the gene matches. Germline V lookup: CDR1 MGHRA, CDR2 YSYEKL. This CDR3 is 15 amino acids long. In DNA, the CDR3 is TGCGCCAGCAGCCAAGAACAGGGGACCCCCGAATGGCTGTTTTTT. Its translation is CASSQEQGTPEWLFF.

This clone was seen more than once but under ten times. The chain carries TRBV5-4 and TRBJ2-5; 11 nucleotides line up with TRBD2. This CDR3 spans 16 amino acids. Germline CDR1 reads SGHNT; CDR2 reads YYREEE (reference sequence). J was trimmed by 7 bases and V by 4 bases; bases with no gene match: 12. The CDR3 DNA sequence: TGTGCCAGCAGCCCCGGGACTAGCGGCCCCCTCAGGACCCAGTACTTC. This sequence encodes CASSPGTSGPLRTQYF.

A note on this clone: Other DNA sequences in this sample translate to the same CDR3. The chain carries TRBV9 and TRBJ2-3; D is possibly TRBD1 (5 bases). V was clipped by 0 bases and J by 0 bases, with 8 bases between them. Per the germline V gene, CDR1 is SGDLS and CDR2 is YYNGEE. The CDR3 has 15 amino acids. The CDR3 spells CASSVVAGSTDTQYF. In DNA form, the CDR3 reads TGTGCCAGCAGCGTAGTCGCAGGGAGCACAGATACGCAGTATTTT.

This clone appeared a few times. The gene calls are TRBV5-1 and TRBJ2-6; D might be TRBD1 (6 bases). CDR1 and CDR2 (germline): SGHRS, YFSETQ. The V gene lost 2 bases and the J gene lost 2 bases, with 14 bases spanning the gap. The length of the CDR3 is 17 residues. CDR3 in DNA: TGCGCCAGCAGCTTTGGGCAGGGGAACGCTGGGGCCAACGTCCTGACTTTC. Translation: CASSFGQGNAGANVLTF.